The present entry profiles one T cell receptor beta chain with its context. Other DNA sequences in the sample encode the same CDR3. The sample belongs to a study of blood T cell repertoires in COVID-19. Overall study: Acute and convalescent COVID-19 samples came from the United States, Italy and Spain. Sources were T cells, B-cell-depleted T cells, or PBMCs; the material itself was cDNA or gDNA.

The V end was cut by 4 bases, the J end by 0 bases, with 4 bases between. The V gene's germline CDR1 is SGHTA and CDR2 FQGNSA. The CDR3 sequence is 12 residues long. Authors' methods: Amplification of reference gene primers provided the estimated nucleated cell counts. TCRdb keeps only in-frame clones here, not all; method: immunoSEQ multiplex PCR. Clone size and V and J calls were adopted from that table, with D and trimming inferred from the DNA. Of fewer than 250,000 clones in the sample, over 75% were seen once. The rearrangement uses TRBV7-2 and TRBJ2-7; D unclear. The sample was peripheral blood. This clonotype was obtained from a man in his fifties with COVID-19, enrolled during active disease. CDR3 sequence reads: CASSSSSYEQYF. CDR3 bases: TGTGCCAGCAGCTCCAGCTCCTACGAGCAGTACTTC.